The following is a T cell receptor beta chain sequence with its context. The data belong to a study of T cell changes during pregnancy in multiple sclerosis. The repertoire was sequenced with immunoSEQ multiplex PCR; TCRdb's copy has only in-frame clones and lacks some. The sample shows about 45,000 clones, approximately 90% of them seen only once. Per the germline V gene, CDR1 is LGHNA and CDR2 is YSLEER. This CDR3 is built from 16 residues. V lost 0 bases to trimming and J lost 6 bases; unmatched junction nucleotides: 4. This chain joins TRBV4-3 and TRBJ2-2; TRBD1 matches 10 bases. The clonotype was recovered from a female donor with multiple sclerosis, enrolled in a pregnancy study. The sequenced sample was CD8+ T cells from peripheral blood mononuclear cells, obtained in the second trimester of pregnancy. The CDR3 DNA follows: TGCGCCAGCAGCCAAGATGGGACAGGGGCGGCCGGGGAGCTGTTTTTT. This sequence encodes CASSQDGTGAAGELFF.